These T cell receptor beta chains were read from a single sample in a study of blood T cells in healthy people across ages. TCRdb redid the calling of the 5' RACE reads with MiXCR, one entry per CDR3 protein. Among some 1,500,000 distinct CDR3 sequences, 40% to 45% were seen once, and the ten largest hold over 3.5%. The sample comprised blood. All receptors derive from a woman aged 18-35 years in good health. Each CDR3 is given with its conserved first and last residue. Size is omitted from some rows. Given values are once, few, many or a class for expanded clones.

clone size: NA
J gene: TRBJ1-2
V gene: TRBV20-1
CDR3 protein: CSARDPEMVVYGYTF

clone size: NA
J gene: TRBJ1-6
V gene: TRBV9
CDR3 protein: CASSVGSYNSPLHF

clone size: few
J gene: TRBJ1-2
V gene: TRBV12-3/TRBV12-4
CDR3 protein: CASSDRNWGYTF

clone size: NA
J gene: NA
V gene: TRBV3-1
CDR3 protein: CASSQMGSETQFF

clone size: NA
J gene: TRBJ2-2
V gene: TRBV27
CDR3 protein: CASSFSSGSGGELFF

clone size: few
J gene: TRBJ2-7
V gene: TRBV10-3
CDR3 protein: CAIARDHYEQYF

clone size: NA
J gene: TRBJ2-1
V gene: TRBV5-1
CDR3 protein: CASSILPSGGNEQFF

clone size: NA
J gene: TRBJ2-5
V gene: TRBV28
CDR3 protein: CASRTRPGLAGGNEQYF

clone size: few
J gene: TRBJ2-1
V gene: TRBV24-1
CDR3 protein: CATSDWASGLHEQFF

clone size: NA
J gene: TRBJ2-3
V gene: TRBV10-1
CDR3 protein: CASSDGGRARTDTQYF

clone size: few
J gene: TRBJ2-2
V gene: TRBV4-1
CDR3 protein: CASSQDLYLTGELFF

clone size: NA
J gene: TRBJ2-2
V gene: TRBV27
CDR3 protein: CASSLLGVTGELFF

clone size: NA
J gene: TRBJ1-1
V gene: TRBV20-1
CDR3 protein: CVTGLNTEAFF

clone size: NA
J gene: TRBJ2-1
V gene: TRBV2
CDR3 protein: CASSGEVSAYNEQFF

clone size: NA
J gene: TRBJ2-1
V gene: TRBV9
CDR3 protein: CASSAPTSGSYNEQFF

clone size: NA
J gene: TRBJ2-1
V gene: TRBV4-3
CDR3 protein: CASSQDPGCEQFF

clone size: NA
J gene: TRBJ2-3
V gene: TRBV19
CDR3 protein: CASSNRGSTDTQYF

clone size: NA
J gene: TRBJ1-1
V gene: TRBV19
CDR3 protein: CASSIRQNTEAFF

clone size: NA
J gene: TRBJ2-7
V gene: TRBV7-9
CDR3 protein: CASSLSESSYEQYF

clone size: NA
J gene: TRBJ1-2
V gene: TRBV7-2
CDR3 protein: CASSPYSGTYGYTF

clone size: NA
J gene: TRBJ1-2
V gene: TRBV6-5
CDR3 protein: CATLRSTNYGYTF

clone size: NA
J gene: TRBJ1-2
V gene: TRBV12-3/TRBV12-4
CDR3 protein: CASSRVTGATF

clone size: NA
J gene: NA
V gene: TRBV4-1
CDR3 protein: CASSPQMGTGTYEQYF

clone size: few
J gene: TRBJ2-3
V gene: TRBV3-1
CDR3 protein: CASSQVELAGTDWYF

clone size: NA
J gene: TRBJ1-5
V gene: TRBV28
CDR3 protein: CASSLSDRTGAGYSNQPQHF

clone size: NA
J gene: TRBJ1-5
V gene: TRBV20-1
CDR3 protein: CSASTQPQHF

clone size: few
J gene: TRBJ2-4
V gene: TRBV9
CDR3 protein: CASSASAGGIQYF

clone size: few
J gene: TRBJ2-1
V gene: TRBV6-5
CDR3 protein: CASSYDSGAYNEQFF

clone size: few
J gene: TRBJ2-7
V gene: TRBV28
CDR3 protein: CASTEGDPRTYEQYF

clone size: few
J gene: TRBJ2-7
V gene: TRBV27
CDR3 protein: CASATGGGYEQYF

clone size: NA
J gene: TRBJ2-1
V gene: TRBV5-1
CDR3 protein: CASSLVGLAGGPTYNEQFF

clone size: NA
J gene: TRBJ2-7
V gene: TRBV5-1
CDR3 protein: CASCNGVTAYEQYF

clone size: NA
J gene: TRBJ2-1
V gene: TRBV7-2
CDR3 protein: CASSLARPGEQFF

clone size: NA
J gene: TRBJ2-5
V gene: TRBV20-1
CDR3 protein: CSARRGKLLYF

clone size: few
J gene: TRBJ2-1
V gene: TRBV6-6
CDR3 protein: CASSSSSNYEQFF

clone size: NA
J gene: TRBJ2-1
V gene: TRBV7-9
CDR3 protein: CATGRGLAGYNEQFF